One sample yielded the 21 T cell receptor beta chains listed below, sequenced in a study of T cells expressing NK-cell markers. Reanalyzing the 5' RACE reads, TCRdb keeps one entry per CDR3 protein, without DNA. The record lists fewer than 550,000 distinct CDR3 sequences, of which the ten most abundant hold more than 1.4%. Sequenced input: blood T cells: a sorted CD56 or NKG2C T cell subset, CD4+ or CD8+ T cells, or bulk PBMC T cells (not recorded which). The source is a woman in her fifties or sixties in good health.

The chain employs TRBV3-1 and TRBJ2-4; the TRBD2 assignment by TCRdb is unverifiable without DNA. Germline V lookup: CDR1 LGHDT, CDR2 YNNKEL (reference sequence). This CDR3 comprises 16 residues. The CDR3 region is CASSQDGGRVKNIQYF.

The V gene is TRBV6-6, the J gene TRBJ2-1; TCRdb's D call, TRBD1, is unchecked because there is no DNA. CDR3 length: 13 amino acids. Germline V gene data show CDR1 as MNHNY and CDR2 as SVGAGI (reference sequence). The CDR3: CASSRGQPSEQFF.

This chain joins TRBV4-1 and TRBJ2-2; checking the TCRdb D call of TRBD2 is not possible without DNA. The V gene's germline CDR1 is MGHRA and CDR2 YSYEKL. There are 16 residues in the CDR3. This CDR3 is CASSLRLAGLTGELFF.

The chain uses TRBV12-3 or TRBV12-4 and TRBJ1-6. This CDR3 comprises 14 residues. The CDR3 sequence: CASSFSGYNSPLHF.

This chain uses TRBV3-1 with TRBJ2-1; TCRdb designates TRBD2, a call that cannot be tested without DNA. CDR1 is LGHDT, CDR2 YNNKEL, per germline (reference sequence). The CDR3 has 15 residues. The CDR3 is CASSQVAGAGGEQFF.

This chain uses TRBV2 with TRBJ1-2; with no DNA, the TCRdb D assignment of TRBD1 cannot be verified. Germline CDR1 is SNHLY and CDR2 is FYNNEI. The CDR3 extends over 15 amino acids. The chain's CDR3 is CASRDSLGTGVGYTF.

The CDR3 sequence: CASSQGETSTDTQYF. The chain carries TRBV5-1 and TRBJ2-3; TCRdb designates TRBD1, a call that cannot be tested without DNA. The length of the CDR3 is 15 residues. Per the germline V gene, CDR1 is SGHRS and CDR2 is YFSETQ.

The V gene is TRBV10-3, the J gene TRBJ1-5; checking the TCRdb D call of TRBD1 is not possible without DNA. The germline CDR1 and CDR2 sequences are ENHRY and SYGVKD. The CDR3 loop spans 13 amino acids. The CDR3: CAISEFRDQPQHF.

CDR3 in amino acids: CASKTGEYTGELFF. The chain joins TRBV12-3 or TRBV12-4 to TRBJ2-2; TCRdb proposes TRBD2, but this gene call is untestable without DNA. The CDR3 is 14 residues long.

The chain couples TRBV12-3 or TRBV12-4 to TRBJ2-3; no DNA is available, so the TRBD2 call from TCRdb remains unchecked. The CDR3 has 18 amino acids. CDR3 sequence: CASSPGVLAGGPADTQYF.

This chain uses TRBV11-2 with TRBJ2-2; checking the TCRdb D call of TRBD1 is not possible without DNA. The CDR3 loop spans 17 amino acids. Germline loops: CDR1 SGHAT, CDR2 FQNNGV. The CDR3 reads CASSLEVTGRNTGELFF.

The gene calls are TRBV12-3 or TRBV12-4 and TRBJ2-1; the D gene TCRdb calls, TRBD1, cannot be checked with no DNA. The CDR3 extends over 13 amino acids. The CDR3 is CASKLDSYNEQFF.

This chain connects TRBV27 to TRBJ1-5; TCRdb's assignment of TRBD1 cannot be checked, as there is no DNA. Germline CDR1 MNHEY, CDR2 SMNVEV (reference sequence). This CDR3 has 15 amino acids. CDR3: CATRQGRNSNQPQHF.

This chain links TRBV5-5 with TRBJ2-7. The V gene's germline CDR1 is SGHKS and CDR2 YYEKEE (reference sequence). This CDR3 contains 12 residues. The CDR3: CASNRFSYEQYF.

The chain joins TRBV28 to TRBJ1-1; TCRdb's D call of TRBD1 is untestable without DNA. Looked up from germline, CDR1 is MDHEN and CDR2 is SYDVKM. CDR3 length equals 15 residues. CDR3 sequence reads: CASSFSGTGGTEAFF.

This rearrangement joins TRBV15 to TRBJ1-3. This CDR3 comprises 16 residues. The germline gives CDR1 LNHNV, CDR2 YYDKDF (reference sequence). This CDR3 is CATSRDQSGSGNTIYF.

The V and J genes are TRBV20-1 and TRBJ2-3; TCRdb outputs TRBD1, but without DNA this stays unchecked. Per germline, CDR1 DFQATT and CDR2 SNEGSKA (reference sequence). There are 15 residues in the CDR3. The CDR3 here is CSARDSTRGGDTQYF.

This chain links TRBV7-2 with TRBJ2-3; TCRdb designates TRBD1, a call that cannot be tested without DNA. The CDR3 has 15 residues. Germline lookup yields CDR1 SGHTA and CDR2 FQGNSA. CDR3 sequence: CASSLQGDGFDTQYF.

The rearrangement joins TRBV12-3 or TRBV12-4 to TRBJ2-5; TCRdb names TRBD1, which stays unverified in the absence of DNA. The CDR3 covers 15 residues. CDR3 in amino acids: CASSFRPPGEETQYF.

The chain uses TRBV12-3 or TRBV12-4 and TRBJ1-4; there is no DNA to check the TCRdb D call of TRBD1. This CDR3 is built from 18 residues. CDR3 protein: CASSLGDRVRRGGEKLFF.

The chain couples TRBV5-6 to TRBJ2-3. Germline V CDR1 and CDR2: SGHDT, YYEEEE. CDR3 size: 14 residues. CDR3 region: CASSLPTGMDTQYF.